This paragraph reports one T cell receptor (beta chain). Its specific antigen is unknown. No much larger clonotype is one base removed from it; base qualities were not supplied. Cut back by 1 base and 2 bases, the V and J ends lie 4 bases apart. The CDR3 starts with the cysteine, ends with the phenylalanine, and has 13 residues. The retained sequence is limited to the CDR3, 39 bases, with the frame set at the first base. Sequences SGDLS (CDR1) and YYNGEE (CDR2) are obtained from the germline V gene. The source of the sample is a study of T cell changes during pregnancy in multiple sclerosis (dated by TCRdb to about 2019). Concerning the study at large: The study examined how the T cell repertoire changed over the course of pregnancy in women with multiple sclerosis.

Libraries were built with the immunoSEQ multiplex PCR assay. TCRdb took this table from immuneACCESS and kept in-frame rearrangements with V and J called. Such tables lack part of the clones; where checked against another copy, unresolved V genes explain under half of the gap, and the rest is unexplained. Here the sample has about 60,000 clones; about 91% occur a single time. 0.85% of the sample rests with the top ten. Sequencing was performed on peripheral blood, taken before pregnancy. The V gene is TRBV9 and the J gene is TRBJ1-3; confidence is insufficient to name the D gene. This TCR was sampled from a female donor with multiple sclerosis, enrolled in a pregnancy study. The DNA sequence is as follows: TGTGCCAGCAGCGTAACTCCTGGAAACACCATATATTTT. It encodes CASSVTPGNTIYF.